A single sample is the source of the 22 T cell receptor beta chains below, sequenced in a study of CD8+CD57+ T cells in acquired aplastic anemia. It was genomic DNA that served as the template for profiling TCR beta VDJ and CDR3. TCRdb redid the calling of the reads with MiXCR, one entry per CDR3 protein. In the table there are 400,000 to 450,000 distinct CDR3 sequences, around 68% of which are singletons. Sequencing was done on a sample of sorted CD4+, CD8+, or CD8+CD57+ T cells (not recorded which) from PBMCs. These TCRs come from a human donor in good health, serving as a control.

The chain employs TRBV29-1 and TRBJ2-5; 8 nucleotides agree with TRBD1. This CDR3 contains 13 residues. V was pared by 4 bases and J by 4 bases, with 5 bases of the junction left unmatched. The germline CDR1 and CDR2 sequences are SQVTM and ANQGSEA. CDR3 protein: CSVAQTGGETQYF. CDR3 nucleotide sequence: TGCAGCGTTGCCCAAACAGGGGGAGAGACCCAGTACTTC.

Remarks on this clonotype: The junction differs from germline at one of its ends, possibly a read error. V is TRBV20-1 and J is TRBJ1-2, with a possible D match to TRBD1 (6 bases). This CDR3 is 11 amino acids long. Germline V gives CDR1 DFQATT, CDR2 SNEGSKA (reference sequence). The CDR3 DNA reads as TGCAGTGCTAGAGATCATGGGGGCATGCCCTTC. As protein: CSARDHGGMPF.

The chain joins TRBV2 to TRBJ2-1; D is unclear. The germline V gene has CDR1 SNHLY and CDR2 FYNNEI. CDR3 length: 14 residues. The V and J ends lost 6 bases and 10 bases respectively, with 19 bases between them. The CDR3 region has the DNA TGTGCCAGCAGCGAAAGGGTCGGGTACCAGGAGCAGTTCTTC. Amino acid sequence: CASSERVGYQEQFF.

V and J are TRBV15 and TRBJ2-7, with D uncertain. Germline V gives CDR1 LNHNV, CDR2 YYDKDF (reference sequence). This CDR3 has 13 residues. V was cut by 0 bases and J by 11 bases, with 14 bases left in between. DNA of the CDR3: TGTGCCACCAGCAGAGATAGCCAAAACACCAAGTACTTC. Amino acids: CATSRDSQNTKYF.

V is TRBV5-1 and J is TRBJ2-7; D unresolved. The V gene lost 2 bases and the J gene lost 4 bases, with 13 bases spanning the gap. Germline assignment: CDR1 SGHRS and CDR2 YFSETQ. This CDR3 spans 14 amino acids. CDR3 sequence (DNA): TGCGCCAGCAGCTTAGAGCAGTGGGCTTACGAGCAGTACTTC. Translation gives CASSLEQWAYEQYF.

Turning to this clonotype: At one end the junction does not follow the germline gene, possibly because of a read error. The chain is built from TRBV9 and TRBJ1-5; maybe TRBD1 (6 bases). CDR3 size: 14 residues. CDR1 and CDR2 from the germline V gene are SGDLS and YYNGEE. DNA of the CDR3: TGTGCCAGCAGCGCATACCAGGGGAATCAGCCCCTGCATTTT. Amino acids: CASSAYQGNQPLHF.

This clonotype was detected many times. The chain couples TRBV7-2 to TRBJ2-1; 9 bases agree with TRBD2. The germline CDR1 and CDR2 sequences are SGHTA and FQGNSA. The trim removed 5 bases at V and 8 bases at J, leaving 10 bases unmatched. This CDR3 comprises 15 residues. CDR3 loop: CASSLSGGTIYEQFF. CDR3 in DNA: TGTGCCAGCAGCCTAAGCGGGGGGACCATATATGAGCAGTTCTTC.

CDR3 coding DNA: TGTGCCAGCAGATTATATGGCGATCAGCCCCAGCATTTT. This codes for CASRLYGDQPQHF. The chain couples TRBV7-3 to TRBJ1-5; D is uncertain. The length of the CDR3 is 13 residues. The V and J ends lost 6 bases and 5 bases respectively, with 11 bases between them. CDR1 SGHTA and CDR2 FQGTGA come from the germline V gene.

The chain links TRBV6-6 to TRBJ1-5; 7 bases line up with TRBD1. The CDR3 is made up of 15 amino acids. Looked up from germline, CDR1 is MNHNY and CDR2 is SVGAGI (reference sequence). The V gene end was trimmed by 7 bases and the J gene end by 1 base; junction bases not matched to a gene: 7. In nucleotides, the CDR3 is TGTGCCAGCACCCCACGAGGGGGCAGCAATCAGCCCCAGCATTTT. Translation gives CASTPRGGSNQPQHF.

This clonotype was counted ten times or more. J is TRBJ2-7 and V is TRBV10-1, with 12 nucleotides matching TRBD1. The CDR3 loop spans 12 amino acids. The germline gives CDR1 WNHNN, CDR2 SYGVQD (reference sequence). V trimming: 9 bases; J trimming: 6 bases; junction bases outside the gene matches: 3. The CDR3 protein is CARRDRGREQYF. The CDR3 DNA follows: TGCGCCAGACGGGACAGGGGGCGCGAGCAGTACTTC.

In its sample, this clonotype was seen many times. This sequence joins TRBV5-1 and TRBJ2-5, with D possibly matching TRBD2 (6 bases). The CDR3 totals 16 residues. CDR1 and CDR2 (germline): SGHRS, YFSETQ. V shed 2 bases and J shed 0 bases, with 14 bases lying between them. CDR3: CASSFTLALYQETQYF. CDR3 nucleotide sequence: TGCGCCAGCAGCTTTACGCTAGCGTTGTACCAAGAGACCCAGTACTTC.

Concerning this clonotype: One end of the junction is discordant with germline, which a read error may explain. The chain employs TRBV7-2 and TRBJ2-3; 12 bases are shared with TRBD2. CDR1 and CDR2 from the germline V gene are SGHTA and FQGNSA. CDR3 size: 16 residues. In DNA form, the CDR3 reads TGCGCCTGCAGCTTCACGACTAGCGGGGGCACCGATACGCAGTATTTT. This gives the protein CACSFTTSGGTDTQYF.

A single count supports this clonotype. The J gene is TRBJ1-5, the V gene TRBV7-2, with D possibly TRBD1 on 5 matching bases. Trimming stripped 4 bases from V and 16 bases from J, with 23 bases between. This CDR3 is 14 amino acids long. CDR1 is SGHTA and CDR2 is FQGNSA in the germline V gene. The DNA for the CDR3 is TGTGCCAGCAGCTCCCAGGGAGCCGATCACCACCGCCATTTT. Its protein product is CASSSQGADHHRHF.

The sample holds many counts of this clonotype. The chain employs TRBV6-6 and TRBJ1-2, with TRBD1 identical over 7 bases. Unmatched junction bases numbered 4, after V lost 6 bases and J lost 0 bases. The CDR3 runs 14 residues. Germline CDR1 and CDR2: MNHNY and SVGAGI (reference sequence). The CDR3 DNA reads TGTGCCAGCAGACTTGGACAGGCTAACTATGGCTACACCTTC. Protein sequence: CASRLGQANYGYTF.

The table lists this clonotype with many counts. The chain uses TRBV5-8 and TRBJ1-1; possible D gene TRBD1, 6 bases. The CDR3 is 13 residues long. V was trimmed by 4 bases and J by 3 bases, leaving 10 bases between them. CDR1 and CDR2 from the germline V gene are SGHTS and YDEGEE. CDR3 coding DNA: TGTGCCAGCAGCACAAACAGGGACACTGAAGCTTTCTTT. This gives the protein CASSTNRDTEAFF.

The rearrangement uses TRBV2 and TRBJ1-5, with 7 bases that match TRBD1. V gave up 6 bases and J gave up 7 bases; unmatched junction bases: 9. This CDR3 has 14 residues. Per germline, CDR1 SNHLY and CDR2 FYNNEI. The CDR3 is CASRLTGYTQPQHF. The CDR3 DNA is TGTGCCAGCAGGTTGACAGGGTACACACAGCCCCAGCATTTT.

The gene calls are TRBV6-5 and TRBJ1-2; 7 bases agree with TRBD1. The length of the CDR3 is 13 residues. V shed 10 bases and J 5 bases; nucleotides not matched to a gene: 10. CDR1 is MNHEY, CDR2 SVGAGI, per germline. The CDR3 DNA reads as TGTGCCATCACTTCGGACAGGCTATATGGCTACACCTTC. Amino acids: CAITSDRLYGYTF.

Details on this clonotype: A much larger clone differs from this one at a single base, so this may be a read error. The chain combines TRBV12-3 or TRBV12-4 with TRBJ2-7, with 7 bases fitting TRBD1. The CDR3 runs 14 residues. The CDR3 protein is CASGLKGAGYEQYF. DNA for the CDR3: TGTGCCAGCGGTTTAAAGGGGGCAGGATACGAGCAGTACTTC.

In this sample, this clonotype turned up a few times. This may be a read error: a much more frequent sequence differs by one nucleotide. V is TRBV2 and J is TRBJ1-6; D is ambiguous. The CDR3 is 14 residues long. Germline CDR1 SNHLY, CDR2 FYNNEI. V dropped 6 bases and J dropped 6 bases, with 12 bases sitting between them. CDR3 region: CASRSRLGNSPLHF. In DNA form, the CDR3 reads TGTGCCAGCAGAAGCCGACTGGGTAATTCACCCCTCCACTTT.

Note on this clonotype: Because it lacks the conserved phenylalanine or tryptophan at the end, this CDR3 is likely a read error. The limits of the CDR3 on the DNA are not certain, so only TCRdb's listed CDR3 is given. The V and J genes are TRBV29-1 and TRBJ2-7; the D call TRBD1 from the table was never checked on the DNA. The CDR3 spans 12 residues, counting both ends. CDR1 and CDR2 (germline): SQVTM, ANQGSEA. The CDR3 is CSVAGTANERYT.

This clonotype was counted a few times. The chain employs TRBV11-3 and TRBJ2-3; no clear D. Germline assignment: CDR1 SGHNT and CDR2 YENEEA. The CDR3 spans 14 residues. The V gene lost 1 base and the J gene lost 8 bases, with 13 bases spanning the gap. The CDR3 loop is CASSLVPPDTTQYF. The DNA for the CDR3 is TGTGCCAGCAGCTTAGTCCCCCCGGATACTACGCAGTATTTT. The variable domain in full, with the rest retrieved from reference TRBV11-3 and TRBJ2-3, is EAGVVQSPRYKIIEKKQPVAFWCNPISGHNTLYWYLQNLGQGPELLIRYENEEAVDDSQLPKDRFSAERLKGVDSTLKIQPAELGDSAVYLCASSLVPPDTTQYFGPGTRLTVL.

This clonotype was detected a few times. J is TRBJ1-5 and V is TRBV19; D might be TRBD1 (6 bases). Germline V lookup: CDR1 LNHDA, CDR2 SQIVND (reference sequence). Trimming cost V 10 bases and J 5 bases, with 21 bases left between them. The length of the CDR3 is 15 residues. In DNA form, the CDR3 reads TGTGCCACCCGTTACGGGGGCGGGGGCCATCAGCCCCAGCATTTT. This encodes CATRYGGGGHQPQHF.